These 27 T cell receptor beta chains were all obtained from the same sample, sequenced in a study of tumor T cells in aggressive B-cell lymphoma. TCRdb keeps only in-frame clones here, not all; method: immunoSEQ multiplex PCR. The sample shows more than 10,000 clones, 92% of them seen only once. The sample consisted of tumor tissue. These TCRs come from an adult with diffuse large B cell lymphoma.

The rearrangement links TRBV29-1 to TRBJ2-3; TRBD1 aligns across 7 bases. J lost 3 bases, V lost 2 bases, and 5 bases had no gene match. This CDR3 region has 14 residues. Germline V gene lookup returns CDR1 SQVTM and CDR2 ANQGSEA. In nucleotides, the CDR3 is TGCAGCGTTGAAACAGGACAGGAGACAGATACGCAGTATTTT. This codes for CSVETGQETDTQYF.

This chain links TRBV9 with TRBJ2-3; 8 bases are shared with TRBD2. This CDR3 has 16 amino acids. Germline lookup yields CDR1 SGDLS and CDR2 YYNGEE. J lost 2 bases, V lost 1 base, and 6 bases had no gene match. CDR3 region: CASSVRGGTDTDTQYF. CDR3 coding DNA: TGTGCCAGCAGCGTACGGGGGGGGACTGACACAGATACGCAGTATTTT.

This clone is a singleton in its sample. The V and J genes are TRBV9 and TRBJ1-2, with a tentative D call TRBD1 (5 bases). V was clipped by 3 bases and J by 0 bases, with 9 bases between them. The length of the CDR3 is 14 residues. Germline CDR1 SGDLS, CDR2 YYNGEE. The CDR3 loop reads CASSEGAANYGYTF. CDR3 nucleotides: TGTGCCAGCAGCGAAGGGGCAGCTAACTATGGCTACACCTTC.

This chain uses TRBV5-1 with TRBJ1-1, with a weak D call TRBD1 (6 bases). CDR1 and CDR2 from the germline V gene are SGHRS and YFSETQ. CDR3 length: 12 amino acids. The V gene lost 3 bases and the J gene lost 4 bases, with 7 bases spanning the gap. CDR3 DNA sequence: TGCGCCAGCAGCTCGGACAGCACTGAAGCTTTCTTT. It yields the protein CASSSDSTEAFF. Complete variable domain (other parts from reference TRBV5-1 and TRBJ1-1): KAGVTQTPRYLIKTRGQQVTLSCSPISGHRSVSWYQQTPGQGLQFLFEYFSETQRNKGNFPGRFSGRQFSNSRSEMNVSTLELGDSALYLCASSSDSTEAFFGQGTRLTVV.

The CDR3 protein is CASSPPVVNNEQFF. As DNA, the CDR3 is TGTGCCAGCTCACCACCTGTAGTAAACAATGAGCAGTTCTTC. This chain connects TRBV18 to TRBJ2-1; D gene unclear. Germline V gene lookup returns CDR1 KGHSH and CDR2 LQKENI. The CDR3 sequence is 14 residues long. V was clipped by 0 bases and J by 5 bases, with 8 bases between them.

This chain connects TRBV29-1 to TRBJ1-2; 11 nucleotides align to TRBD1. Germline V gene lookup returns CDR1 SQVTM and CDR2 ANQGSEA. The CDR3 is made up of 13 amino acids. J lost 8 bases, V lost 4 bases, and 6 bases had no gene match. CDR3 DNA sequence: TGCAGCGTTGTCGGACAGGGGGCCTGGGGCTACACCTTC. Translated, it gives CSVVGQGAWGYTF.

V usage is TRBV7-9 and J usage is TRBJ2-3; maybe TRBD1 (6 bases). Germline CDR1 reads SEHNR; CDR2 reads FQNEAQ (reference sequence). CDR3 length: 16 amino acids. Trimming removed 3 bases from V and 0 bases from J, with 13 bases in between. For the CDR3, the DNA is TGTGCCAGCAGCTTTACAGGGATCTCAAGCACAGATACGCAGTATTTT. It translates to CASSFTGISSTDTQYF.

This clone showed up just a few times. The genes are TRBV6-6 and TRBJ1-6; D might be TRBD1 (5 bases). Trimming removed 11 bases from V and 9 bases from J, with 14 bases in between. The CDR3 extends over 12 amino acids. Germline loops: CDR1 MNHNY, CDR2 SVGAGI (reference sequence). CDR3: CALGQGRSPLHF. CDR3 bases: TGTGCCCTCGGGCAGGGTCGTTCACCCCTCCACTTT.

V gene TRBV5-1 combines with J gene TRBJ1-1; D is ambiguous. Trimming removed 4 bases at V and 1 base at J, with 11 bases between. The CDR3 is made up of 14 amino acids. Germline V gives CDR1 SGHRS, CDR2 YFSETQ. CDR3: CASSIQVSNTEAFF. In DNA form, the CDR3 reads TGCGCCAGCAGCATACAAGTTTCGAACACTGAAGCTTTCTTT.

This clone has just a few counts. This chain uses TRBV7-9 with TRBJ2-2; TRBD1 matches at 7 bases. This CDR3 region has 19 residues. Germline values: CDR1 SEHNR, CDR2 FQNEAQ (reference sequence). Trimming took 5 bases from V and 0 from J; bases not matched to a gene: 15. The CDR3 nucleotides are TGTGCCAGCAGCCCTCGAAGACAGGGAGTCTCCTCGAACACCGGGGAGCTGTTTTTT. Its protein is CASSPRRQGVSSNTGELFF.

The chain employs TRBV6-1 and TRBJ1-2; TRBD1 might be the D (5 bases). The CDR3 loop spans 14 amino acids. V gave up 4 bases and J gave up 5 bases, with 14 bases separating them. Per the germline V gene, CDR1 is MNHNS and CDR2 is SASEGT. The CDR3 DNA is TGTGCCAGCAGTGGACCCGGGACTTTTTATGGCTACACCTTC. This gives the protein CASSGPGTFYGYTF.

The table lists this clone with a few counts. This chain joins TRBV18 and TRBJ2-5; unclear D gene. V was clipped by 4 bases and J by 7 bases, with 22 bases between them. The CDR3 length is 16 residues. Germline V lookup: CDR1 KGHSH, CDR2 LQKENI. CDR3 DNA sequence: TGTGCCAGCTCACGTCTCGGGTCCAACACGGAAGGGACCCAGTACTTC. Amino acids: CASSRLGSNTEGTQYF. Looking up the rest from reference TRBV18 and TRBJ2-5 gives the full variable domain: NAGVMQNPRHLVRRRGQEARLRCSPMKGHSHVYWYRQLPEEGLKFMVYLQKENIIDESGMPKERFSAEFPKEGPSILRIQQVVRGDSAAYFCASSRLGSNTEGTQYFGPGTRLLVL.

The CDR3 DNA reads as TGTGCCAGCAGCAAAGGAAGCGCCACTGAAGCTTTCTTT. It yields the protein CASSKGSATEAFF. V gene TRBV21-1 combines with J gene TRBJ1-1. TRBV21-1 is reported as a pseudogene. The CDR3 consists of 13 residues.

The chain carries TRBV19 and TRBJ2-7, with D tentatively TRBD2 (5 bases). V was pared by 6 bases and J by 0 bases, with 15 bases between. The V gene's germline CDR1 is LNHDA and CDR2 SQIVND (reference sequence). This CDR3 spans 15 amino acids. CDR3 nucleotide sequence: TGTGCCAGTAGCGCCTCAGCGGCATCCTCCTACGAGCAGTACTTC. The encoded protein is CASSASAASSYEQYF.

The chain is built from TRBV18 and TRBJ1-3; perhaps TRBD1 as D (5 bases). The V gene lost 1 base and the J gene lost 0 bases, with 7 bases spanning the gap. The CDR3 runs 15 residues. In germline, CDR1 is KGHSH, CDR2 LQKENI. The CDR3, as DNA: TGTGCCAGCTCACCACTCACAGGCTCTGGAAACACCATATATTTT. Residues: CASSPLTGSGNTIYF. Variable domain in full (rest from reference TRBV18 and TRBJ1-3): NAGVMQNPRHLVRRRGQEARLRCSPMKGHSHVYWYRQLPEEGLKFMVYLQKENIIDESGMPKERFSAEFPKEGPSILRIQQVVRGDSAAYFCASSPLTGSGNTIYFGEGSWLTVV.

This chain links TRBV6-5 with TRBJ2-5; D is perhaps TRBD1 (5 bases). The CDR3 runs to 15 residues. Per germline, CDR1 MNHEY and CDR2 SVGAGI. V was pared by 3 bases and J by 2 bases, with 13 bases between. The chain's CDR3 is CASSYVTGVQETQYF. DNA of the CDR3: TGTGCCAGCAGTTATGTCACAGGAGTTCAAGAGACCCAGTACTTC.

The chain links TRBV19 to TRBJ1-1, with 7 bases aligning to TRBD1. After removal of 7 bases from V and 0 bases from J, the junction contained 8 bases not matched to a gene. This CDR3 is 15 amino acids long. Germline values: CDR1 LNHDA, CDR2 SQIVND (reference sequence). The CDR3 DNA follows: TGTGCCAGTAAGGGACAGCTAAACATGAACACTGAAGCTTTCTTT. This encodes CASKGQLNMNTEAFF.

Notes on this clone: At one end, the junction sequence differs from germline, possibly due to a read error. The sample contains more than one DNA sequence encoding this CDR3. The gene calls are TRBV6-5 and TRBJ1-2; tentatively, D is TRBD1 (5 bases). Germline-derived CDR1 and CDR2 are MNHEY and SVGAGI. The CDR3 covers 13 residues. CDR3 protein: CASSYSQGYGYTF. In DNA form, the CDR3 reads TGCGCCAGCAGTTATAGTCAGGGCTATGGCTACACCTTC.

The count of this clone is one. The chain links TRBV10-2 to TRBJ2-7; D is unresolved. Germline CDR1 WSHSY, CDR2 SAAADI. V lost 7 bases and J 1 base, leaving 17 bases between the germline ends. This CDR3 comprises 15 residues. CDR3 amino acids: CASTGGGYESYEQYF. CDR3 in DNA: TGCGCCAGCACCGGCGGTGGTTATGAGTCCTACGAGCAGTACTTC.

The chain carries TRBV4-2 and TRBJ2-2; TRBD2 aligns across 15 bases. V gave up 0 bases and J gave up 4 bases; unmatched junction bases: 9. The germline V gene encodes CDR1 LGHNA and CDR2 YNFKEQ. This CDR3 region has 20 residues. The CDR3 DNA sequence: TGTGCCAGCAGCCAAGATCCCGGACTAGCGGGAGGGCCAGGCACCGGGGAGCTGTTTTTT. It specifies CASSQDPGLAGGPGTGELFF.

The J gene is TRBJ1-1, the V gene TRBV6-5, with 7 positions matching TRBD1. The CDR3 runs to 15 residues. The germline V gene encodes CDR1 MNHEY and CDR2 SVGAGI. Trimming removed 3 bases from V and 5 bases from J; junction bases left unmatched: 9. The DNA of the CDR3 is TGTGCCAGCAGTTATCAAACAGGGGTTATTACTGAAGCTTTCTTT. Residues: CASSYQTGVITEAFF.

This sequence joins TRBV18 and TRBJ1-4, with TRBD1 as a possible D gene (5 bases). Per the germline V gene, CDR1 is KGHSH and CDR2 is LQKENI. V lost 3 bases and J 6 bases, leaving 11 bases between the germline ends. CDR3 size: 14 residues. This CDR3 is CASSPRRGDEKLFF. As DNA, the CDR3 is TGTGCCAGCTCACCCCGCCGGGGGGATGAAAAACTGTTTTTT.

The genes are TRBV12-5 and TRBJ1-3; possible D gene TRBD1, 5 bases. The CDR3 totals 15 residues. Germline CDR1 reads LGHNT; CDR2 reads FRNRAP. Trimming cost V 4 bases and J 0 bases, with 10 bases left between them. The CDR3 sequence is CASGSGHVSGNTIYF. The CDR3 DNA follows: TGTGCTAGTGGTTCCGGACACGTCTCTGGAAACACCATATATTTT.

This sequence joins TRBV5-1 and TRBJ2-5; TRBD1 matches 9 bases. V shed 1 base, J shed 4 bases, and the junction held 8 bases outside the gene matches. Germline V gene lookup returns CDR1 SGHRS and CDR2 YFSETQ. The CDR3 contains 16 residues. In DNA, the CDR3 is TGCGCCAGCAGCTTGACTACAGGGGGCATATTAGAGACCCAGTACTTC. Amino acid sequence: CASSLTTGGILETQYF.

The chain is built from TRBV9 and TRBJ2-5; TRBD1 matches at 9 bases. TRBJ2-7 matches the DNA end more closely, so the J call is doubtful. Germline CDR1 reads SGDLS; CDR2 reads YYNGEE. The CDR3 spans 14 residues. CDR3 DNA sequence: TGTGCCAGCAGCTTGGGGACAGGGTACTACGAGCAGTACTTC. Translation: CASSLGTGYYEQYF.

A few counts support this clone. V gene TRBV11-2 combines with J gene TRBJ1-1; tentatively, D is TRBD1 (5 bases). The V and J ends lost 3 bases and 1 base respectively, with 9 bases between them. Germline V lookup: CDR1 SGHAT, CDR2 FQNNGV. The CDR3 runs 14 residues. The CDR3 is CASSFMQGNTEAFF. In DNA form, the CDR3 reads TGTGCCAGCAGCTTTATGCAGGGGAACACTGAAGCTTTCTTT.

V gene TRBV2 combines with J gene TRBJ1-1; D uncertain. This CDR3 region has 13 residues. V lost 4 bases to trimming and J lost 5 bases, with 11 bases between them. Per germline, CDR1 SNHLY and CDR2 FYNNEI. The CDR3 protein is CASSVTRDTEAFF. The CDR3 DNA follows: TGTGCCAGCAGTGTTACTCGGGATACTGAAGCTTTCTTT.